This T cell receptor beta chain was sequenced during a study of blood T cells in healthy people across ages. This CDR3 is built from 14 residues. Trimming cost V 4 bases and J 7 bases; bases outside gene matches: 11. CDR1 and CDR2 (germline): SGHRS, YFSETQ. Sample-barcoded 5' priming and a J-beta primer mix drove a second PCR of roughly 7 to 11 cycles. TCRdb re-derived calls from the 5' RACE reads in MiXCR, one entry per CDR3 protein. This sample has 650,000 to 1,000,000 distinct CDR3 sequences; around 36% occur once, and the top ten carry around 13%. There are a few counts of this clonotype. This sequence originates from a man between 18 and 35 years old in good health. Material for sequencing was blood. The chain joins TRBV5-1 to TRBJ2-7, with TRBD2 matching over 7 bases. Here the CDR3 reads CASSPSGTYNEQYF. The DNA for the CDR3 is TGCGCCAGCAGCCCCAGCGGGACCTACAATGAGCAGTACTTC.